A selection of T cell receptor beta chains follows, all from one sample in a study of T cell repertoires in ileal Crohn's disease. Using immunoSEQ multiplex PCR, the repertoire was profiled, and TCRdb retains in-frame clones only, with some absent. Here the sample spans about 11,000 clones, more than 65% being singletons. The sample comprised ileal tissue. The receptors here all came from an adult with Crohn's disease. Both conserved end residues are part of each CDR3. A D gene is named only where the DNA matches it firmly. Only part of the rows carry a size: once, few, many, or a class if the clone is expanded.

j_call: TRBJ1-1; d_call: -; clone_size: -; v_call: TRBV4-2; cdr3_aa: CASSQEEGTNTEAFF
j_call: TRBJ1-2; d_call: -; clone_size: -; v_call: TRBV5-5; cdr3_aa: CASSFRVDYGYTF
j_call: TRBJ2-7; d_call: -; clone_size: -; v_call: TRBV14; cdr3_aa: CASSQVFSEQYF
j_call: TRBJ1-1; d_call: -; clone_size: -; v_call: TRBV4-1; cdr3_aa: CASSLDSGGTEAFF
j_call: TRBJ1-3; d_call: -; clone_size: -; v_call: TRBV6-6; cdr3_aa: CASSGTSSGNTIYF
j_call: TRBJ1-2; d_call: TRBD1; clone_size: -; v_call: TRBV19; cdr3_aa: CASSLGQGYTF
j_call: TRBJ2-6; d_call: -; clone_size: -; v_call: TRBV5-1; cdr3_aa: CASGRGGSSGANVLTF
j_call: TRBJ1-5; d_call: -; clone_size: -; v_call: TRBV2; cdr3_aa: CASTPGSSNQPQHF
j_call: TRBJ2-7; d_call: TRBD1; clone_size: -; v_call: TRBV30; cdr3_aa: CAWSDRDVVEQYF
j_call: TRBJ2-7; d_call: -; clone_size: -; v_call: TRBV7-9; cdr3_aa: CASNQGLIYEQYF
j_call: TRBJ1-1; d_call: -; clone_size: once; v_call: TRBV7-9; cdr3_aa: CASSLGLIANTEAFF
j_call: TRBJ2-7; d_call: TRBD1; clone_size: -; v_call: TRBV10-3; cdr3_aa: CAITKTGSSYEQYF
j_call: TRBJ1-2; d_call: TRBD1; clone_size: -; v_call: TRBV18; cdr3_aa: CASSPRGTATSNYGYTF
j_call: TRBJ2-1; d_call: TRBD1; clone_size: -; v_call: TRBV7-8; cdr3_aa: CASSPRQGRNEQFF
j_call: TRBJ2-7; d_call: TRBD2; clone_size: -; v_call: TRBV6-5; cdr3_aa: CASSTWGGGEQYF
j_call: TRBJ2-3; d_call: -; clone_size: -; v_call: TRBV10-1; cdr3_aa: CASSESRALYF
j_call: TRBJ1-1; d_call: TRBD1; clone_size: -; v_call: TRBV10-1; cdr3_aa: CASSRDRNTEAFF
j_call: TRBJ2-2; d_call: TRBD2; clone_size: -; v_call: TRBV2; cdr3_aa: CASSVTSGGGNTGELFF
j_call: TRBJ2-5; d_call: -; clone_size: -; v_call: TRBV6-5; cdr3_aa: CASRLQALQETQYF